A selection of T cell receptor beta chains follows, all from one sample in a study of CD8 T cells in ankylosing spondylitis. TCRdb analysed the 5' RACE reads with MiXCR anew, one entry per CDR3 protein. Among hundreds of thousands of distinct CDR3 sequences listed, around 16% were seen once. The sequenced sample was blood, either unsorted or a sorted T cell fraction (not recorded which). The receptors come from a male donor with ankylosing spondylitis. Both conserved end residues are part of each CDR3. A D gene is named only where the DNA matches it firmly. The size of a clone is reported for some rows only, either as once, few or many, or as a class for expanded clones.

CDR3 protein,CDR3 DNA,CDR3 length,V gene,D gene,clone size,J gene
CASSPGTGPSYEQYF,TGTGCCAGCAGCCCCGGGACAGGGCCCTCCTACGAGCAGTACTTC,15,TRBV7-6,TRBD1,.,TRBJ2-7
CASSYSIREQYF,TGTGCCAGCAGTTACTCGATCAGGGAGCAGTACTTC,12,TRBV6-2/TRBV6-3,.,.,TRBJ2-7
CASSLNGGADTQYF,TGTGCCAGCAGTTTAAACGGGGGGGCGGATACGCAGTATTTT,14,TRBV27,TRBD2,.,TRBJ2-3
CASSQDSTEGAYEQYF,TGCGCCAGCAGCCAAGACTCCACGGAGGGGGCCTACGAGCAGTACTTC,16,TRBV4-1,.,many,TRBJ2-7
CSVEGTSGGRNNEQFF,TGCAGCGTTGAGGGGACTAGCGGGGGCCGAAACAATGAGCAGTTCTTC,16,TRBV29-1,TRBD2,.,TRBJ2-1
CASSQDPGYFNEQFF,TGCGCCAGCAGCCAAGATCCAGGGTACTTCAATGAGCAGTTCTTC,15,TRBV4-3,.,few,TRBJ2-1
CASRALGAAPYEQYF,TGTGCCAGCAGAGCCCTTGGAGCGGCCCCCTACGAGCAGTACTTC,15,TRBV28,.,.,TRBJ2-7
CASSPRTDGYEQYF,TGTGCCAGCAGTCCCCGGACAGATGGCTACGAGCAGTACTTC,14,TRBV27,.,.,TRBJ2-7
CASSRDRGTGNTIYF,TGCGCCAGCAGCCGAGATAGGGGGACCGGAAACACCATATATTTT,15,TRBV4-1,.,once,TRBJ1-3
CASSQDDRENQPQHF,TGCGCCAGCAGCCAGGATGACAGGGAAAATCAGCCCCAGCATTTT,15,TRBV4-3,TRBD1,many,TRBJ1-5
CASSQGPAGGNEKLFF,TGCGCCAGCAGCCAGGGCCCGGCAGGGGGAAATGAAAAACTGTTTTTT,16,TRBV4-3,TRBD1,few,TRBJ1-4
CASSLEIPDPAYEQYF,TGCGCCAGCAGCTTGGAAATTCCGGACCCCGCCTACGAGCAGTACTTC,16,TRBV5-1,.,few,TRBJ2-7
CASSRQGGLQGWGEKLFF,TGTGCCAGCAGTCGACAGGGAGGGCTTCAGGGGTGGGGTGAAAAACTGTTTTTT,18,TRBV28,TRBD1,.,TRBJ1-4
CASRETGVESYEQYF,TGTGCCAGCAGGGAGACAGGGGTTGAATCCTACGAGCAGTACTTC,15,TRBV5-6,TRBD1,many,TRBJ2-7
CASSHPMGGLYNEQFF,TGTGCCAGCAGCCACCCAATGGGGGGATTATACAATGAGCAGTTCTTC,16,TRBV4-2,.,many,TRBJ2-1
CASSPGGAGAEAFF,TGTGCCAGCAGCCCCGGGGGCGCGGGAGCTGAAGCTTTCTTT,14,TRBV2,.,.,TRBJ1-1
CASSVVGDPDTQYF,TGTGCCAGCAGCGTAGTGGGGGACCCAGATACGCAGTATTTT,14,TRBV9,.,few,TRBJ2-3
CASSRTGGNQPQHF,TGTGCCAGCAGCCGGACAGGGGGGAATCAGCCCCAGCATTTT,14,TRBV7-2,TRBD1,few,TRBJ1-5